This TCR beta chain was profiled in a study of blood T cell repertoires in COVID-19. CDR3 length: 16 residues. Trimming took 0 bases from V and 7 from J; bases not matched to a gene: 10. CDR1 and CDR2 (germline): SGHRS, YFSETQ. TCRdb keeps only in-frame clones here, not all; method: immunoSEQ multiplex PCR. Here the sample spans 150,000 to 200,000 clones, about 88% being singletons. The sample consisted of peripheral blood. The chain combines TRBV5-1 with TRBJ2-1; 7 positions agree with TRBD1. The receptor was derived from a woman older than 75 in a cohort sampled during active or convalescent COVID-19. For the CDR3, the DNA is TGCGCCAGCAGCTTGGAGGGCGTAGGGGGCAGAAATGAGCAGTTCTTC. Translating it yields CASSLEGVGGRNEQFF. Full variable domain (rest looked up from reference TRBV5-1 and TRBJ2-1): KAGVTQTPRYLIKTRGQQVTLSCSPISGHRSVSWYQQTPGQGLQFLFEYFSETQRNKGNFPGRFSGRQFSNSRSEMNVSTLELGDSALYLCASSLEGVGGRNEQFFGPGTRLTVL.